A single sample gave rise to the 15 T cell receptor beta chains below, sequenced in a study of blood T cell repertoires in COVID-19. Sequenced by immunoSEQ multiplex PCR; TCRdb stores in-frame clones only, minus some. In the table there are over 110,000 clones, around 81% of which are singletons. Sequences were obtained from peripheral blood. The receptors were sampled from a human donor in a cohort sampled during active COVID-19.

V usage is TRBV5-4 and J usage is TRBJ2-3; D unclear. This CDR3 region has 13 residues. Germline CDR1 reads SGHNT; CDR2 reads YYREEE (reference sequence). V gave up 5 bases and J gave up 3 bases, with 10 bases separating them. The CDR3 region has the DNA TGTGCCAGCAGTCCGCCAGGAACAGATACGCAGTATTTT. Translating it yields CASSPPGTDTQYF.

The chain is built from TRBV7-3 and TRBJ2-1, with 11 nucleotides matching TRBD2. Germline values: CDR1 SGHTA, CDR2 FQGTGA. The CDR3 has 15 residues. V trimming: 2 bases; J trimming: 6 bases; junction bases outside the gene matches: 3. The DNA of the CDR3 is TGTGCCAGCAGCTTACTAGCGGGAGGTATCAATGAGCAGTTCTTC. This encodes CASSLLAGGINEQFF.

This chain joins TRBV25-1 and TRBJ2-1; 10 bases are shared with TRBD2. In germline, CDR1 is MGHDK, CDR2 SYGVNS. The CDR3 spans 15 residues. V lost 4 bases and J lost 2; bases outside the gene matches: 2. CDR3 sequence: CASSGGTSAYNEQFF. CDR3 DNA sequence: TGTGCCAGCAGTGGTGGGACTAGCGCCTACAATGAGCAGTTCTTC.

This clone was counted once. The chain employs TRBV4-2 and TRBJ2-5, with a weak D call TRBD2 (5 bases). CDR1 is LGHNA, CDR2 YNFKEQ, per germline. Trimming shortened V by 5 bases and J by 1 base, and 17 bases separated the two germline ends. CDR3 length: 16 amino acids. CDR3 DNA: TGTGCCAGCAGCTCCGGATTACAGCGGAGCCAAGAGACCCAGTACTTC. Amino acid sequence: CASSSGLQRSQETQYF.

V usage is TRBV19 and J usage is TRBJ1-3; 8 bases line up with TRBD1. CDR1 and CDR2 from the germline V gene are LNHDA and SQIVND (reference sequence). V was clipped by 6 bases and J by 3 bases; unmatched bases: 4. The CDR3 loop spans 14 amino acids. The CDR3 region has the DNA TGTGCCAGTAGATCAGACAGGGGTGGAAACACCATATATTTT. Translated: CASRSDRGGNTIYF.

The genes are TRBV7-2 and TRBJ2-7, with TRBD2 identical over 8 bases. V was pared by 6 bases and J by 1 base, with 2 bases of the junction left unmatched. The CDR3 sequence is 13 residues long. Looked up from germline, CDR1 is SGHTA and CDR2 is FQGNSA. The DNA of the CDR3 is TGTGCCAGCAGTGTAGCGGGATCCTACGAGCAGTACTTC. Translating gives CASSVAGSYEQYF.

The chain couples TRBV15 to TRBJ2-7; D might be TRBD2 (6 bases). Germline CDR1 reads LNHNV; CDR2 reads YYDKDF (reference sequence). CDR3 length equals 18 residues. V lost 5 bases to trimming and J lost 0 bases, with 23 bases between them. The CDR3 protein is CATSGAGRGSRSSYEQYF. In DNA form, the CDR3 reads TGTGCCACCAGCGGGGCGGGTCGGGGGTCCAGGAGCTCCTACGAGCAGTACTTC.

V and J are TRBV5-6 and TRBJ2-1, with TRBD1 matching 7 bases. CDR1 and CDR2 (germline): SGHDT, YYEEEE. The CDR3 is made up of 15 amino acids. V trimming: 4 bases; J trimming: 4 bases; junction bases outside the gene matches: 8. In DNA form, the CDR3 reads TGTGCCAGCAGCAAGGGGGCGGCCTATTACAATGAGCAGTTCTTC. Translation gives CASSKGAAYYNEQFF.

The chain uses TRBV5-1 and TRBJ2-6, with 8 bases identical to TRBD1. Germline assignment: CDR1 SGHRS and CDR2 YFSETQ. CDR3 length: 17 amino acids. J lost 0 bases, V lost 3 bases, and 5 bases had no gene match. CDR3: CASSSGQEISGANVLTF. CDR3 nucleotides: TGCGCCAGCAGCTCGGGACAGGAGATCTCTGGGGCCAACGTCCTGACTTTC.

In this sample, this clone turned up a few times. V is TRBV5-1 and J is TRBJ2-5, with D hard to call. Trimming shortened V by 0 bases and J by 5 bases, and 11 bases separated the two germline ends. The CDR3 has 14 amino acids. Germline CDR1 SGHRS, CDR2 YFSETQ. The CDR3 spells CASSLGALRETQYF. In DNA form, the CDR3 reads TGCGCCAGCAGCTTGGGAGCGCTACGGGAGACCCAGTACTTC.

This sequence joins TRBV10-3 and TRBJ2-1; the D is unclear. The ends were cut back, 0 bases at V and 4 bases at J, with 4 bases in the middle. Germline CDR1 is ENHRY and CDR2 is SYGVKD. The CDR3 runs to 13 residues. This CDR3 is CAISESHYNEQFF. CDR3 in DNA: TGTGCCATCAGTGAGTCTCATTACAATGAGCAGTTCTTC.

The chain has TRBV28 and TRBJ2-6; D might be TRBD1 (5 bases). CDR3 length: 15 amino acids. Looked up from germline, CDR1 is MDHEN and CDR2 is SYDVKM. V lost 5 bases, J lost 4 bases, and 12 bases lay in between. CDR3 sequence: CASSPQGSGANVLTF. The CDR3 nucleotides read TGTGCCAGCAGTCCTCAGGGTTCCGGGGCCAACGTCCTGACTTTC.

The rearrangement joins TRBV7-2 to TRBJ2-7; 10 bases agree with TRBD2. Germline V gene lookup returns CDR1 SGHTA and CDR2 FQGNSA. The CDR3 length is 15 residues. V was clipped by 1 base and J by 4 bases; unmatched bases: 4. The CDR3 nucleotides read TGTGCCAGCAGCTTAGGGAGCGGGAGGGTTTACGAGCAGTACTTC. This sequence encodes CASSLGSGRVYEQYF.

The gene calls are TRBV9 and TRBJ2-7; TRBD2 is a possible D gene (6 bases). Trimming cost V 0 bases and J 7 bases, with 17 bases left between them. The CDR3 runs to 15 residues. Germline V gene sequence: CDR1 SGDLS, CDR2 YYNGEE. CDR3 sequence reads: CASSVVAGGPGEQYF. The CDR3 nucleotides are TGTGCCAGCAGCGTAGTGGCAGGAGGGCCGGGAGAGCAGTACTTC.

V gene TRBV7-3 combines with J gene TRBJ1-4, with no clear D. V was trimmed by 5 bases and J by 5 bases, leaving 15 bases between them. Germline V gene lookup returns CDR1 SGHTA and CDR2 FQGTGA. This CDR3 is built from 15 residues. The CDR3 DNA is TGTGCCAGCAGCCGAAGCCCGGGAACCAATGAAAAACTGTTTTTT. Amino acids: CASSRSPGTNEKLFF.